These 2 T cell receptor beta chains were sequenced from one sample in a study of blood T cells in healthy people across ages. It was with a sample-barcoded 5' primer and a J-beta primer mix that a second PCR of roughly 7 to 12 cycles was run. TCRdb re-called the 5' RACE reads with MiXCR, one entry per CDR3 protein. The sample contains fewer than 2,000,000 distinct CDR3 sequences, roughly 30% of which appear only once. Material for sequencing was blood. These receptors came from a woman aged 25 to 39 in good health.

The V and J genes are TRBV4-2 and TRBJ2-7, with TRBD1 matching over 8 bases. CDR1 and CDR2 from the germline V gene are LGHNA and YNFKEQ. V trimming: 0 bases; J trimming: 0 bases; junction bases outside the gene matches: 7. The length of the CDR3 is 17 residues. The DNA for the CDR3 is TGTGCCAGCAGCCAAGAAGCCCGGACAGGGAACTCCTACGAGCAGTACTTC. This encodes CASSQEARTGNSYEQYF.

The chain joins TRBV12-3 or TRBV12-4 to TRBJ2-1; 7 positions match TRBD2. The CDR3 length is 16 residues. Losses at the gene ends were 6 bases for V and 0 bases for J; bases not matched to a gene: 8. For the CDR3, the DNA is TGTGCCAGCAGCCGTCTCAGCGGGGTCTCCTACAATGAGCAGTTCTTC. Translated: CASSRLSGVSYNEQFF.